This T cell receptor (beta chain) was captured in a study of T-cell memory formation after mild COVID-19. This clonotype was counted a few times. Its antigen is currently unknown. TCRdb re-called the 5' RACE reads through MiXCR, storing one row per CDR3 protein. The sample records 180,000 or so distinct CDR3 sequences, 16% being singletons. Study-wide points: What remained unconfirmed was the SARS-CoV-2 specificity of second-wave clones peaking on day 37. The study found contracting CD4+ clones mainly in CM and EM and contracting CD8+ clones in EMRA.

What was sequenced was PBMCs or a T cell subset sorted from them (not recorded which). The clonotype originates from an adult woman who had mild COVID-19 (a few samples of this study predate the infection). Cell type and time point are not known.

The CDR3 loop is CASRGGPQGMNTEAFF. Written as DNA, the CDR3 is TGTGCCAGCCGTGGTGGCCCCCAAGGGATGAACACTGAAGCTTTCTTT. The gene calls are TRBV12-3 or TRBV12-4 and TRBJ1-1; D is unclear. There are 16 residues in the CDR3. V was trimmed by 8 bases and J by 0 bases, leaving 19 bases between them.